This TCR beta chain was found in a study of OX40 agonist ivuxolimab in advanced cancers. The study, taken as a whole, reports: With doses of 0.1 to 3.0 mg/kg, CD4+ and CD8+ blood T cells had undergone clonal expansion by week 6.

The V segment lost 6 bases and the J segment 6 bases; nucleotides outside the gene matches: 5. Germline V gene lookup returns CDR1 MNHEY and CDR2 SMNVEV (reference sequence). The CDR3 totals 15 residues. Concerning this clone itself: No antigen is known for it.

Profiling relied on immunoSEQ multiplex PCR, and the TCRdb table lists in-frame clones only, not all of them. Seen here are about 43,000 clones, about 88% observed once, and the top ten hold approximately 10%. V usage is TRBV27 and J usage is TRBJ2-1; 13 positions match TRBD2. The sample consisted of CD4+ or CD8+ T cells sorted from blood, taken in a trial of the OX40 agonist ivuxolimab. The TCR originated in an adult with an advanced solid tumor such as melanoma, head and neck, liver or kidney cancer. The CDR3 here is CASSPTSGRANEQFF. The CDR3 nucleotides are TGTGCCAGCAGCCCCACTAGCGGGAGGGCCAATGAGCAGTTCTTC.